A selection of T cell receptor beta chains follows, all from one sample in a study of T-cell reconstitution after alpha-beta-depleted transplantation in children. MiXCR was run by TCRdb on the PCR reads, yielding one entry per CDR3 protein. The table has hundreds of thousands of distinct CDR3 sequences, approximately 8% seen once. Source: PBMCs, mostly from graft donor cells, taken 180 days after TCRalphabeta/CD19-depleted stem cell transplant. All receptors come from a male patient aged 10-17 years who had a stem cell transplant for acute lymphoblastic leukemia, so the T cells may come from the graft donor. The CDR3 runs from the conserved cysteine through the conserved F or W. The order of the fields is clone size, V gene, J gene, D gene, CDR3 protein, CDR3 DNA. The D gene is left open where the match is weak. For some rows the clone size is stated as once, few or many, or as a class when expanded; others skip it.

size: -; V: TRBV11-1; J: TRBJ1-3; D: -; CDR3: CASSNLITGGPSSGNTIYF; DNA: TGTGCCAGCAGCAACCTCATAACGGGGGGGCCCTCCTCTGGAAACACCATATATTTT
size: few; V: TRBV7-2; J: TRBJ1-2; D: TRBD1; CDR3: CASSLAPGGLQDGYTF; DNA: TGTGCCAGCAGCTTAGCCCCAGGGGGCTTGCAGGATGGCTACACCTTC
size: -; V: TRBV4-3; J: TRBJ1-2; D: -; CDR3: CASSRESLAGPLDGYTF; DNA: TGCGCCAGCAGCCGAGAATCCCTTGCAGGGCCCCTTGATGGCTACACCTTC
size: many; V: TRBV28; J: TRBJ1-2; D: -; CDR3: CASSSSGTQGYTF; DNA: TGTGCCAGCAGTTCCTCCGGGACACAAGGCTACACCTTC
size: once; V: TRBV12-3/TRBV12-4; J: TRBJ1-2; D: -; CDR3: CASSLRTAAIYGCTF; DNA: -
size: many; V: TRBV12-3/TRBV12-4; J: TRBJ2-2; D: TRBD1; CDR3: CASSLGTGANTGELFF; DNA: TGTGCCAGCAGTTTAGGGACAGGGGCCAACACCGGGGAGCTGTTTTTT
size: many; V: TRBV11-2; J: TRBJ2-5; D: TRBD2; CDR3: CASSSELAAQETQYF; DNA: TGTGCCAGCAGCTCCGAGCTAGCGGCCCAAGAGACCCAGTACTTC
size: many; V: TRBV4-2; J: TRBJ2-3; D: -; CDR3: CASSQDWKSTDTQYF; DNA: TGTGCCAGCAGCCAAGATTGGAAAAGCACAGATACGCAGTATTTT
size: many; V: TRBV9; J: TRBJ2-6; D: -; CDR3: CASSLSGVGANVLTF; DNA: TGTGCCAGCAGCCTTTCGGGGGTTGGGGCCAACGTCCTGACTTTC
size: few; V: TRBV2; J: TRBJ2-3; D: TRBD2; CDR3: CASSEFLLAGDTDTQYF; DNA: TGTGCCAGCAGTGAGTTCCTACTAGCGGGAGATACAGATACGCAGTATTTT
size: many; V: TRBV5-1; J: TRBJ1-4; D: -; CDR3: CASTLGDKTTNEKLFF; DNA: TGCGCCAGCACTTTGGGGGATAAAACAACTAATGAAAAACTGTTTTTT
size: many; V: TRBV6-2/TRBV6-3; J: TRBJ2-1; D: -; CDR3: CASINRVATSYNEQFF; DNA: TGTGCCAGCATTAACAGGGTCGCTACCTCCTACAATGAGCAGTTCTTC
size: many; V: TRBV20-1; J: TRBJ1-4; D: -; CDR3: CSARDRGEEKLFF; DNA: TGCAGTGCTAGAGACCGGGGGGAAGAAAAACTGTTTTTT
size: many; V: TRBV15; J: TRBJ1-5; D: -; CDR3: CATSRMGTNQPQHF; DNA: TGTGCCACCAGCAGAATGGGGACGAATCAGCCCCAGCATTTT
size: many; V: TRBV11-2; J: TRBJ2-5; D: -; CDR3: CASSPRQSQETQYF; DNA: TGTGCCAGCAGCCCTAGGCAGAGTCAAGAGACCCAGTACTTC
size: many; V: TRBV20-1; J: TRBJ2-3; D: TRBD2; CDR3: CSARRAGATDTQYF; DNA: TGCAGTGCTAGAAGAGCGGGGGCCACAGATACGCAGTATTTT
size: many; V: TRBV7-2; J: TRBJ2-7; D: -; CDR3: CASSRLRDTSYEQYF; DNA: TGTGCCAGCAGCCGTCTCCGGGACACCTCCTACGAGCAGTACTTC
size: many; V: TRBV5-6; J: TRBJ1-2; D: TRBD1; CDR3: CASSSADRAPNYGYTF; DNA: TGTGCCAGCAGCTCTGCGGACAGGGCACCTAACTATGGCTACACCTTC
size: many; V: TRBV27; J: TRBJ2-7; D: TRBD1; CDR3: CASSEGQGVTYEQYF; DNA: TGTGCCAGCAGTGAGGGACAGGGGGTAACCTACGAGCAGTACTTC
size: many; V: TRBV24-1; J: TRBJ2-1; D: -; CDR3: CATSDLTGTLSSYNEQFF; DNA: TGTGCCACCAGTGATTTAACCGGGACCCTGAGCTCCTACAATGAGCAGTTCTTC
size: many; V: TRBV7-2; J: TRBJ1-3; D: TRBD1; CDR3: CASSLRGQRGNTIYF; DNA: TGTGCCAGCAGCTTACGGGGACAGAGAGGAAACACCATATATTTT
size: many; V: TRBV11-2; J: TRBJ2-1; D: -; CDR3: CASSLGGAFGQFF; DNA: TGTGCCAGCAGCTTAGGGGGGGCATTTGGGCAGTTCTTC
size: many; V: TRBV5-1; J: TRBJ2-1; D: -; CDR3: CASMGGGQYPSNNEQFF; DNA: TGCGCCAGCATGGGCGGGGGCCAGTACCCTAGTAACAATGAGCAGTTCTTC
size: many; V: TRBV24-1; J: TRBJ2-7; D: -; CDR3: CATSDTNRVEQYF; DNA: TGTGCCACCAGTGATACAAACAGGGTTGAGCAGTACTTC
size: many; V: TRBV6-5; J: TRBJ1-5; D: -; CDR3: CASSTSRTVSNQPQHF; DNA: TGTGCCAGCAGTACCTCCCGGACGGTTAGCAATCAGCCCCAGCATTTT
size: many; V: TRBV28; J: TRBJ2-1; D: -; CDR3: CASSLGLNYNEQFF; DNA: TGTGCCAGCAGTTTGGGCCTTAATTACAATGAGCAGTTCTTC
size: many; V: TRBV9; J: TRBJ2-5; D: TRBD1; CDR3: CASSVGPGGETQYF; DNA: TGTGCCAGCAGCGTAGGGCCAGGGGGAGAGACCCAGTACTTC
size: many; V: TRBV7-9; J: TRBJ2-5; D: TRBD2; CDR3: CASSLRTSRETQYF; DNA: TGTGCCAGCAGCTTGCGGACTAGCAGGGAGACCCAGTACTTC
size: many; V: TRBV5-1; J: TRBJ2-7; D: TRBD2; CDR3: CASSYGTSGGSPSSYEQYF; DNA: TGCGCCAGCAGCTACGGGACTAGCGGGGGGTCTCCGAGCTCCTACGAGCAGTACTTC
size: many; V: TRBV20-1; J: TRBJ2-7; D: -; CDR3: CSARVGLARRNEQYF; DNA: TGCAGTGCTAGAGTCGGGCTAGCGAGGAGGAACGAGCAGTACTTC
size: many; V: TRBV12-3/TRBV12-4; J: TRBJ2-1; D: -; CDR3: CASSPWDVDDQFF; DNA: TGTGCCAGCAGTCCCTGGGATGTAGATGATCAGTTCTTC
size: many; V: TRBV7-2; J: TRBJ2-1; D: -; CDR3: CASSLAAPSVGNEQFF; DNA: TGTGCCAGCAGCTTAGCGGCTCCTAGCGTGGGTAATGAGCAGTTCTTC
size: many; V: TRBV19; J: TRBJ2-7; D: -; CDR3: CASSINSPSGEQYF; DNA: TGTGCCAGTAGTATCAATTCCCCCTCTGGCGAGCAGTACTTC
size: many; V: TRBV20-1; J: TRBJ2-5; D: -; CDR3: CSASKETQYF; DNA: TGCAGTGCTAGTAAAGAGACCCAGTACTTC
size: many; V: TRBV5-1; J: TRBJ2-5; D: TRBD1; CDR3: CASKEGARETQYF; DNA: TGCGCCAGCAAAGAGGGGGCGCGGGAGACCCAGTACTTC
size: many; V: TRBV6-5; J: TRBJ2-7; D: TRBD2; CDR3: CASSNPGGPHEQYF; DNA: TGTGCCAGCAGTAACCCGGGGGGGCCACACGAGCAGTACTTC
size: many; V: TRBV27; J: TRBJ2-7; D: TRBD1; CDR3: CASSSTGGQNEQYF; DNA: TGTGCCAGCAGTTCCACAGGGGGACAAAACGAGCAGTACTTC
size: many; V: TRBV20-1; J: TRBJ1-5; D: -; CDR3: CSAITVPNQPQHF; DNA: TGCAGTGCTATAACAGTACCTAATCAGCCCCAGCATTTT
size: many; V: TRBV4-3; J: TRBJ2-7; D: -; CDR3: CASSQDPWPGRGHEQYF; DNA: TGCGCCAGCAGCCAAGATCCTTGGCCGGGTCGAGGTCACGAGCAGTACTTC
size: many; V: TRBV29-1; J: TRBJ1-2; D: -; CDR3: CSVGQGGNYGYTF; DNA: TGCAGCGTTGGCCAGGGAGGTAACTATGGCTACACCTTC
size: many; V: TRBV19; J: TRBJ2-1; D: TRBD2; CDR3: CASSIGGGGRVNEQFF; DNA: TGTGCCAGTAGTATAGGAGGCGGGGGGCGGGTCAATGAGCAGTTCTTC
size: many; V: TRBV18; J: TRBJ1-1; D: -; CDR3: CASSPRSVKGTEAFF; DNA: TGTGCCAGCTCACCACGGTCAGTCAAGGGCACTGAAGCTTTCTTT
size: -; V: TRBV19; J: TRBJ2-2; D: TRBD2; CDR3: CASSIPSGRNTGELFF; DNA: TGTGCCAGTAGTATCCCTAGCGGGAGGAACACCGGGGAGCTGTTTTTT
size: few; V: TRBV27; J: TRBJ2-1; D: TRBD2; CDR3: CASSLRILLAGEEHIYNEQFF; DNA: TGTGCCAGCAGTCTGCGGATCCTACTAGCGGGGGAAGAACATATTTACAATGAGCAGTTCTTC
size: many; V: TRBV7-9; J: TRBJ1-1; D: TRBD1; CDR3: CASSPRTGKHTEAFF; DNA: TGTGCCAGCAGCCCCCGGACAGGGAAGCACACTGAAGCTTTCTTT
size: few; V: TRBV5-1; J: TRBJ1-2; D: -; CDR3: CASSPEGGLHYGYTF; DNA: TGCGCCAGCAGCCCCGAAGGGGGACTTCACTATGGCTACACCTTC
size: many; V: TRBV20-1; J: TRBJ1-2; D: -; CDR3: CSARVPLGYTF; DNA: TGCAGTGCTAGAGTCCCCCTTGGCTACACCTTC
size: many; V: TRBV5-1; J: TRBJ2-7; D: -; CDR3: CASSFTGVEQYF; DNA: TGCGCCAGCAGCTTTACGGGGGTCGAGCAGTACTTC
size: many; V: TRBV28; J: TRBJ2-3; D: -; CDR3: CASSLWVASFEIGDTQYF; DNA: TGTGCCAGCAGTTTGTGGGTGGCTAGCTTTGAGATAGGAGATACGCAGTATTTT
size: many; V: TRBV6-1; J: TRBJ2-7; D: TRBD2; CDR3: CASGTSYYEQYF; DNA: TGTGCCAGCGGGACTAGCTACTACGAGCAGTACTTC
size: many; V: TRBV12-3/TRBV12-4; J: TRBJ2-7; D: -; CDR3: CASSSHTSGTEQYF; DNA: TGTGCCAGCAGTTCACACACATCCGGGACAGAGCAGTACTTC
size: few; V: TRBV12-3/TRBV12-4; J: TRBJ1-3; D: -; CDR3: CASSSRQASGNTIYF; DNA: TGTGCCAGCAGTAGTAGACAGGCCTCTGGAAACACCATATATTTT
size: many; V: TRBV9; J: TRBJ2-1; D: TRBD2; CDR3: CASSVGGLASRLNNEQFF; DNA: TGTGCCAGCAGCGTAGGTGGACTAGCGTCACGACTTAACAATGAGCAGTTCTTC
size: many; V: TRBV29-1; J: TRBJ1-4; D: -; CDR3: CSVESLPHNEKLFF; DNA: TGCAGCGTTGAAAGCCTCCCTCATAATGAAAAACTGTTTTTT
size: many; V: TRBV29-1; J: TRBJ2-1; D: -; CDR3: CSVVNAAAREQFF; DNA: TGCAGCGTTGTTAATGCGGCTGCGCGGGAGCAGTTCTTC
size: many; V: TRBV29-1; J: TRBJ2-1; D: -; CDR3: CSVGDGGYNEQFF; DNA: TGCAGCGTTGGTGATGGGGGATACAATGAGCAGTTCTTC
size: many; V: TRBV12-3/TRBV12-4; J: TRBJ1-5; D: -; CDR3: CASSLWGDRDQPQHF; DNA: TGTGCCAGCAGTTTGTGGGGGGACCGCGATCAGCCCCAGCATTTT
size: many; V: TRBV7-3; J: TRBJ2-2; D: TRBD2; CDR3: CASSPAGRNTGELFF; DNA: TGTGCCAGCAGCCCAGCGGGGAGGAACACCGGGGAGCTGTTTTTT
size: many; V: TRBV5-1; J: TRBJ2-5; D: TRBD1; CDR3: CASSWTGVGETQYF; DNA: TGCGCCAGCAGCTGGACAGGGGTCGGGGAGACCCAGTACTTC
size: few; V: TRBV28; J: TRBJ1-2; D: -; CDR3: CASSLGGGNYGYTF; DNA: TGTGCCAGCAGTTTAGGCGGGGGTAACTATGGCTACACCTTC